A single sample gave rise to the 28 T cell receptor beta chains below, sequenced in a study of blood T cell repertoires in COVID-19. Assay used: immunoSEQ multiplex PCR; TCRdb lists only in-frame clones, some missing. The sample includes around 260,000 clones, roughly 90% of them seen just once. Material for sequencing was peripheral blood. The receptor set was obtained from a human donor in a cohort sampled during active COVID-19.

The chain joins TRBV11-2 to TRBJ1-1; 7 bases agree with TRBD1. The CDR3 has 14 amino acids. Germline CDR1 reads SGHAT; CDR2 reads FQNNGV. V shed 0 bases and J 4 bases; nucleotides not matched to a gene: 2. Here the CDR3 reads CASSLDSGGTEAFF. CDR3 sequence (DNA): TGTGCCAGCAGCTTAGATTCAGGGGGCACTGAAGCTTTCTTT.

V usage is TRBV10-3 and J usage is TRBJ1-1, with D uncertain. Germline V gene data show CDR1 as ENHRY and CDR2 as SYGVKD. The CDR3 has 12 amino acids. V was cut by 4 bases and J by 1 base, with 4 bases left in between. CDR3 region: CAISGQNTEAFF. In DNA form, the CDR3 reads TGTGCCATCAGTGGGCAGAACACTGAAGCTTTCTTT.

This sequence joins TRBV3-1 (or the pseudogene TRBV3-2) and TRBJ2-5, with D possibly matching TRBD2 (7 bases). V dropped 3 bases and J dropped 5 bases, with 19 bases sitting between them. Germline V gene sequence: CDR1 LGHDT, CDR2 YNNKEL (reference sequence). The CDR3 is 16 residues long. CDR3 amino acids: CASSHKAGAGSETQYF. In nucleotides, the CDR3 is TGTGCCAGCAGCCACAAGGCGGGGGCCGGGTCGGAGACCCAGTACTTC.

This rearrangement joins TRBV30 to TRBJ2-5, with a weak D call TRBD2 (6 bases). V was clipped by 4 bases and J by 1 base, with 16 bases between them. The CDR3 runs 15 residues. Germline loops: CDR1 GTSNPN, CDR2 SVGIG (reference sequence). In nucleotides, the CDR3 is TGTGCCTGGACCCTGGAGGGTTTGGCCCAAGAGACCCAGTACTTC. Its protein is CAWTLEGLAQETQYF.

The chain links TRBV10-1 to TRBJ2-7; 10 bases agree with TRBD2. Looked up from germline, CDR1 is WNHNN and CDR2 is SYGVQD (reference sequence). The J segment lost 5 bases and the V segment lost 3 bases, leaving 13 bases of the junction unmatched. This CDR3 contains 17 residues. CDR3 region: CASSDPPQTSGSHEQYF. As DNA, the CDR3 is TGCGCCAGCAGTGACCCTCCTCAGACTAGCGGGTCCCACGAGCAGTACTTC.

The chain is built from TRBV7-6 and TRBJ2-7; D might be TRBD1 (6 bases). The CDR3 spans 15 residues. V was trimmed by 6 bases and J by 6 bases, leaving 21 bases between them. The germline CDR1 and CDR2 sequences are SGHVS and FNYEAQ. The CDR3 region has the DNA TGTGCCAGCAGTCCAGAGGCCCCCTCCAGGGGCGAGCAGTACTTC. Amino acid sequence: CASSPEAPSRGEQYF.

The rearrangement joins TRBV24-1 to TRBJ2-2; a weak D match, TRBD2 (6 bases). CDR1 and CDR2 (germline): KGHDR, SFDVKD. The CDR3 contains 14 residues. Trimming shortened V by 5 bases and J by 6 bases, and 12 bases separated the two germline ends. CDR3: CATSGGVTSGELFF. CDR3 bases: TGTGCCACCAGTGGGGGGGTGACGTCCGGGGAGCTGTTTTTT.

CDR3 in DNA: TGTGCCAGCAGCTTTCGGGTGACCTACGAGCAGTACTTC. The encoded protein is CASSFRVTYEQYF. V gene TRBV5-8 combines with J gene TRBJ2-7; no clear D gene. CDR3 length: 13 amino acids. Germline V gene lookup returns CDR1 SGHTS and CDR2 YDEGEE. V lost 2 bases and J 2 bases, leaving 8 bases between the germline ends.

The chain joins TRBV6-5 to TRBJ1-2; D call uncertain. CDR3 size: 12 residues. Trimming cost V 6 bases and J 6 bases, with 11 bases left between them. The germline CDR1 and CDR2 sequences are MNHEY and SVGAGI. CDR3 DNA sequence: TGTGCCAGCAGGCGAAAGGAGCATGGCTACACCTTC. The encoded protein is CASRRKEHGYTF.

This chain joins TRBV5-6 and TRBJ1-2; D not resolved. V was cut by 4 bases and J by 3 bases, with 16 bases left in between. This CDR3 is 15 amino acids long. CDR1 is SGHDT and CDR2 is YYEEEE in the germline V gene. The CDR3 is CASSKGSVQDYGYTF. The CDR3 region has the DNA TGTGCCAGCAGCAAAGGTAGCGTTCAAGACTATGGCTACACCTTC.

V gene TRBV12-5 combines with J gene TRBJ1-5; 9 nucleotides line up with TRBD1. Germline V CDR1 and CDR2: LGHNT, FRNRAP. Germline trimming cut 0 bases from V and 0 bases from J; bases unmatched to any gene: 12. The CDR3 is made up of 20 amino acids. CDR3 region: CASGLVASRTGAYSNQPQHF. CDR3 in DNA: TGTGCTAGTGGTTTGGTCGCTTCCCGGACAGGGGCCTATAGCAATCAGCCCCAGCATTTT.

The chain has TRBV18 and TRBJ1-2, with D unclear. This CDR3 has 16 residues. Germline CDR1 KGHSH, CDR2 LQKENI. Trimming took off 6 bases at V and 1 base at J, with 18 bases between the two ends. In nucleotides, the CDR3 is TGTGCCAGCTCCCGGCCGGGTGGCACTGTTAACTATGGCTACACCTTC. It yields the protein CASSRPGGTVNYGYTF.

The V call is TRBV5-8, the J call TRBJ2-7; 8 bases agree with TRBD2. J lost 1 base, V lost 5 bases, and 8 bases had no gene match. This CDR3 region has 15 residues. Germline V gene sequence: CDR1 SGHTS, CDR2 YDEGEE. This chain's CDR3 is CASSTGLAASYEQYF. CDR3 DNA: TGTGCCAGCAGTACCGGACTAGCAGCTTCCTACGAGCAGTACTTC.

This chain connects TRBV27 to TRBJ2-5; 8 bases are shared with TRBD2. Germline V lookup: CDR1 MNHEY, CDR2 SMNVEV (reference sequence). Trimming removed 5 bases from V and 2 bases from J; junction bases left unmatched: 7. The CDR3 spans 15 residues. The CDR3 region is CASSASGLVQETQYF. DNA of the CDR3: TGTGCCAGCAGTGCTTCGGGACTAGTGCAAGAGACCCAGTACTTC.

The V call is TRBV12-5, the J call TRBJ1-3; D call uncertain. Deletions cut 8 bases from V and 3 bases from J, with 5 bases between. The CDR3 covers 11 residues. Germline V gene sequence: CDR1 LGHNT, CDR2 FRNRAP. The chain's CDR3 is CASRGGNTIYF. CDR3 bases: TGTGCTAGTAGAGGTGGAAACACCATATATTTT.

The table lists this clone with a count of one. The chain joins TRBV6-2 or TRBV6-3 to TRBJ1-5, with 11 bases aligning to TRBD1. Germline V CDR1 and CDR2: MNHEY, SVGEGT. This CDR3 is built from 13 residues. V shed 4 bases, J shed 9 bases, and the junction held 2 bases outside the gene matches. The CDR3 region is CASSWTGGRPQHF. CDR3 in DNA: TGTGCCAGCAGTTGGACAGGGGGCCGGCCCCAGCATTTT.

The chain recombines TRBV7-9 with TRBJ1-1; no clear D gene. V gave up 4 bases and J gave up 5 bases, with 20 bases separating them. This CDR3 is 16 amino acids long. The V gene's germline CDR1 is SEHNR and CDR2 FQNEAQ (reference sequence). As DNA, the CDR3 is TGTGCCAGCAGCTCGCAGCGACTGAGGGTCGGGACTGAAGCTTTCTTT. The encoded protein is CASSSQRLRVGTEAFF.

The chain recombines TRBV9 with TRBJ2-7; weak D call: TRBD1 (6 bases). The CDR3 consists of 15 residues. The ends were cut back, 2 bases at V and 2 bases at J, with 14 bases in the middle. CDR1 and CDR2 (germline): SGDLS, YYNGEE. CDR3 in amino acids: CASSVGLDSPYEQYF. CDR3 in DNA: TGTGCCAGCAGCGTTGGATTGGACAGTCCCTACGAGCAGTACTTC.

This chain uses TRBV11-2 with TRBJ1-2, with 10 bases matching TRBD1. The CDR3 covers 16 residues. V trimming: 1 base; J trimming: 4 bases; junction bases outside the gene matches: 6. Germline V CDR1 and CDR2: SGHAT, FQNNGV. In DNA, the CDR3 is TGTGCCAGCAGCTTAGGGACAGGGGGAGTTCCCTATGGCTACACCTTC. Translation gives CASSLGTGGVPYGYTF.

V usage is TRBV7-2 and J usage is TRBJ2-1; TRBD2 matches 7 bases. The V gene end was trimmed by 5 bases and the J gene end by 5 bases; junction bases not matched to a gene: 9. This CDR3 region has 15 residues. Germline V CDR1 and CDR2: SGHTA, FQGNSA. CDR3 nucleotides: TGTGCCAGCAGCCCATCCGGGACTACCGACAATGAGCAGTTCTTC. Its protein is CASSPSGTTDNEQFF.

The chain couples TRBV15 to TRBJ2-7; the D gene is possibly TRBD2 (5 bases). V lost 0 bases to trimming and J lost 3 bases, with 6 bases between them. The germline gives CDR1 LNHNV, CDR2 YYDKDF (reference sequence). The CDR3 contains 13 residues. The CDR3 DNA reads as TGTGCCACCAGCAGAGAACTAGACTACGAGCAGTACTTC. Translated: CATSRELDYEQYF.

The chain has TRBV19 and TRBJ2-4, with D perhaps TRBD2 (6 bases). V lost 3 bases and J lost 7, with 13 bases in between. Germline V gives CDR1 LNHDA, CDR2 SQIVND (reference sequence). CDR3 size: 14 residues. The CDR3 loop is CASSMREVLNIQYF. For the CDR3, the DNA is TGTGCCAGTAGTATGAGGGAGGTACTCAACATTCAGTACTTC.

The V gene is TRBV7-9, the J gene TRBJ1-2, with TRBD1 as a possible D gene (5 bases). The germline CDR1 and CDR2 sequences are SEHNR and FQNEAQ (reference sequence). V lost 1 base and J lost 4, with 16 bases in between. The CDR3 contains 16 residues. The CDR3 DNA reads TGTGCCAGCAGCTTAGATGGGGGAGGGCGTTTCTATGGCTACACCTTC. As protein: CASSLDGGGRFYGYTF.

The CDR3 loop is CASSQAFLGTELSNYGYTF. In DNA form, the CDR3 reads TGTGCCAGCAGCCAAGCTTTCCTTGGGACAGAACTATCTAACTATGGCTACACCTTC. V gene TRBV4-2 combines with J gene TRBJ1-2, with 7 nucleotides matching TRBD1. V dropped 1 base and J dropped 0; count of bases not matched to a gene: 14. Per the germline V gene, CDR1 is LGHNA and CDR2 is YNFKEQ. This CDR3 is built from 19 residues.

CDR3 loop: CASSLVGGETQYF. CDR3 sequence (DNA): TGTGCCAGCAGTTTAGTGGGAGGGGAGACCCAGTACTTC. The chain has TRBV12-3 or TRBV12-4 and TRBJ2-5; 7 nucleotides align to TRBD2. This CDR3 has 13 amino acids. J lost 5 bases, V lost 1 base, and 1 base had no gene match.

The chain couples TRBV12-5 to TRBJ1-1; 7 bases agree with TRBD1. The CDR3 has 14 amino acids. V lost 5 bases, J lost 0 bases, and 3 bases stayed unmatched. Per germline, CDR1 LGHNT and CDR2 FRNRAP. The CDR3 bases are TGTGCTAGTGGTCCGGGACAGCTGAACACTGAAGCTTTCTTT. It is translated as CASGPGQLNTEAFF.

The sample holds one count of this clone. CDR3 in DNA: TGTGCCAGTAGTATAGGGCAGGGTGCTGAAGCTTTCTTT. Its protein product is CASSIGQGAEAFF. V usage is TRBV19 and J usage is TRBJ1-1; D is possibly TRBD1 (5 bases). Germline CDR1 and CDR2: LNHDA and SQIVND (reference sequence). The CDR3 is made up of 13 amino acids. Between the trimmed V and J ends, which lost 1 base and 6 bases, there was a span of 9 bases.

V and J are TRBV2 and TRBJ2-5, with D tentatively TRBD2 (5 bases). Trimming cost V 2 bases and J 2 bases, with 12 bases left between them. Germline CDR1 is SNHLY and CDR2 is FYNNEI. The CDR3 sequence is 15 residues long. CDR3 amino acids: CASSEQRQSQETQYF. The DNA for the CDR3 is TGTGCCAGCAGTGAACAGCGGCAGTCACAAGAGACCCAGTACTTC.